The present entry profiles one T cell receptor beta chain with its context. This sample was taken from a study of blood T cell repertoires in COVID-19. Study-wide context: From the United States, Italy and Spain came samples of acute and convalescent COVID-19. PBMCs, B-cell-depleted T cells, or T cells were the source of the cDNA or gDNA that made up the material.

Study processing details: Scientists estimated how many nucleated cells there were by amplifying reference gene primers. Sequencing used immunoSEQ multiplex PCR; TCRdb keeps in-frame clones, though not all of them. Clone size and the V and J calls come from that table; the DNA yielded D and trimming. The table includes approximately 92,000 clones, about 80% detected once. CDR3 size: 17 residues. Germline values: CDR1 SEHNR, CDR2 FQNEAQ (reference sequence). Trimming removed 1 base from V and 4 bases from J, with 17 bases in between. Sequencing used peripheral blood. The source is a man in his fifties or sixties with acute or convalescent COVID-19. The chain is built from TRBV7-9 and TRBJ2-1; a possible D gene is TRBD2 (6 bases). CDR3 coding DNA: TGTGCCAGCAGCTTAGGGGCTAGCGACCTATTTTACAATGAGCAGTTCTTC. Its protein is CASSLGASDLFYNEQFF.